The entry below gives a single TCR beta chain sequence along with its context. This sample is part of a study of T cells in Graves' hyperthyroidism and ophthalmopathy. The patients, who ranged from 18 to 65 in age, presented with newly diagnosed hyperthyroidism lasting under 2 months. Lactation, pregnancy, other autoimmune disease or uncontrolled infection excluded patients. Amplified TCR beta CDR3 regions came from RNA transcripts. TCR CDR3 regions were first amplified by RT-PCR with HTBI primers. TCRdb reprocessed the multiplex PCR reads via MiXCR and lists one record per CDR3 protein. This sample has a few hundred thousand distinct CDR3 sequences, with about 14% found just once. The sequencing sample was made of blood. This TCR came from a woman aged 40 to 49 with Graves' hyperthyroidism.

This chain's CDR3 is CASSYSVTGQHEQYF. The CDR3 DNA reads TGTGCCAGCAGTTACTCAGTGACAGGGCAACACGAGCAGTACTTC. The V call is TRBV6-2 or TRBV6-3, the J call TRBJ2-7; 7 bases map to TRBD1. V lost 0 bases to trimming and J lost 5 bases; unmatched junction nucleotides: 7. From germline, CDR1 is MNHEY and CDR2 SVGEGT. The CDR3 consists of 15 residues.